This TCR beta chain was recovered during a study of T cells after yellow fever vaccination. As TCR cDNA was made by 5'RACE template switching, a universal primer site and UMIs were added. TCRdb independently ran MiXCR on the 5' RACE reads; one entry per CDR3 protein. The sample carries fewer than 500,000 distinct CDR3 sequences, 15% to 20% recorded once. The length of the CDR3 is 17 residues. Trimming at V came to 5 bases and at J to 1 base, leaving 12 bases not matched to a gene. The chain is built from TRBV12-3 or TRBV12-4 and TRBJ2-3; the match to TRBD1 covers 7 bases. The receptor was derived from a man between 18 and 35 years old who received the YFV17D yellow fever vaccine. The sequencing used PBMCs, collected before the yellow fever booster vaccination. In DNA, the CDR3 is TGTGCCAGCAGTCCGTCAGGAGGACAGGTGGGCACAGATACGCAGTATTTT. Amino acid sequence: CASSPSGGQVGTDTQYF.